The clone carrying this TCR beta chain was observed at least ten times. What it binds is unknown. A junction end diverges from the germline sequence, so it may reflect a read error. Next came a second PCR, run for roughly 6 to 11 cycles, which used a sample-barcoded 5' primer along with a J-beta primer mix. All samples yielded 2.5 million or more CDR3-containing paired-end reads. TCRdb re-analysed the 5' RACE reads in MiXCR, keeping a single row per CDR3 protein. The data hold around 710,000 distinct CDR3 sequences, with roughly two fifths observed a single time. Extractions gave at least 5.5 micrograms of total RNA per sample. These data belong to a study of blood T cells in healthy people across ages. Germline CDR1 reads SGHRS; CDR2 reads YFSETQ. The CDR3 loop spans 14 amino acids. Study-wide findings and caveats: Using unsorted PBMCs precluded a conclusive naive versus antigen-experienced comparison.

The sequence was collected from a woman in her fifties or sixties in good health. The chain is built from TRBV5-1 and TRBJ2-7, with a tentative D call TRBD1 (5 bases). The specimen was blood. The CDR3 loop is CASSSGQGGYEQYF. DNA of the CDR3: TGTGCCAGCAGTTCCGGGCAGGGTGGATACGAGCAGTACTTC.